This T cell receptor beta chain was recovered during a study of shared clonotypes between healthy human individuals. It was across several immunoSEQ plates that each subset's genomic DNA was evenly split. Original processing notes: Filtering differed because ImmunoSEQ produced junction-only sequences that carried no quality scores. Clones were read by immunoSEQ multiplex PCR, and TCRdb kept only the in-frame ones, dropping some. From that table come the V and J calls and clone size; the DNA was used to work out D and trimming. In the table there are more than 500,000 clones, 85% to 95% of which are singletons. CD45RO-negative, CCR7-selected cells formed the naive CD8 fraction, which excluded terminally differentiated effector memory CD45RA+ cells. With respect to this clone: The antigen is not known.

Study-wide results and limits: Depth was large, yet rarefaction showed that sorted-subset sequencing was incomplete. Represented diversity (both genetic and exposure-history) was limited by the small number of donors.

Looked up from germline, CDR1 is MNHEY and CDR2 is SMNVEV (reference sequence). The CDR3 length is 15 residues. V shed 7 bases, J shed 3 bases, and the junction held 9 bases outside the gene matches. This chain joins TRBV27 and TRBJ2-7; 10 nucleotides match TRBD2. The sequenced sample consisted of naive CD8+ T cells sorted from blood. The clonotype was recovered from a woman in her twenties or thirties in good health. In DNA, the CDR3 is TGTGCCAGCAAAATAGCGGGAGGATCCCACTACGAGCAGTACTTC. Translated: CASKIAGGSHYEQYF.